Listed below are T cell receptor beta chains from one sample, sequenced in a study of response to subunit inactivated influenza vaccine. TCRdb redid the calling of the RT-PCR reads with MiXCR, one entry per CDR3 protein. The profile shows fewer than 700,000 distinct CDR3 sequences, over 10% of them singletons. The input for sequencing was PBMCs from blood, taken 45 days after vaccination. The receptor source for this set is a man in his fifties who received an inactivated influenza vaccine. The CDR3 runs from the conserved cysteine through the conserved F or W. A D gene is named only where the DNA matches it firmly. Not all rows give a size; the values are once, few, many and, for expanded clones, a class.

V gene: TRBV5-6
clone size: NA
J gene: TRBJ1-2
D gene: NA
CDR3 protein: CASSSQDGYTF
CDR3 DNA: TGTGCCAGCAGCTCTCAGGATGGCTACACCTTC

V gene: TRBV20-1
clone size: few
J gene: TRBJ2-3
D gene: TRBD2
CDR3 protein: CSAPLAGVKDTQYF
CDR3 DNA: TGCAGTGCACCTTTAGCGGGAGTTAAAGATACGCAGTATTTT

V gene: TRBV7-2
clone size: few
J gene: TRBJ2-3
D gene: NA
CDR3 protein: CASSLGVRTTDTQYF
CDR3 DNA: TGTGCCAGCAGCTTAGGTGTCAGAACCACAGATACGCAGTATTTT

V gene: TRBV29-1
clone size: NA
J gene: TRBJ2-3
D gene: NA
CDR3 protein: CSVAWGLDTQYF
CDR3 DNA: TGCAGCGTTGCCTGGGGTCTGGATACGCAGTATTTT

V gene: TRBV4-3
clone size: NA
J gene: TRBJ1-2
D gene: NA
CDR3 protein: CASSQQLGIANYGYTF
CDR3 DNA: TGCGCCAGCAGCCAACAATTGGGAATAGCTAACTATGGCTACACCTTC

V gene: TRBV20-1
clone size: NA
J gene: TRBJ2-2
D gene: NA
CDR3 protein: CSASHSVPGSRELFF
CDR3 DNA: TGCAGCGCGTCGCATAGCGTACCAGGATCTAGGGAGCTGTTTTTT

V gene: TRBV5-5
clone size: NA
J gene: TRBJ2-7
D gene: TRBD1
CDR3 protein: CASSRRKGQGSGEQYF
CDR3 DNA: TGTGCCAGCAGCCGCAGGAAGGGACAGGGGTCTGGCGAGCAGTACTTC

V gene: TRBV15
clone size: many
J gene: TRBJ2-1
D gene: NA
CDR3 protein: CATSEGFEDEQFF
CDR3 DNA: TGTGCCACCAGCGAGGGGTTTGAGGATGAGCAGTTCTTC

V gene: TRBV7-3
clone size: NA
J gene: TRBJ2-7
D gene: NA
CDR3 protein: CASSLTAGSRYEQYF
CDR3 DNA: TGTGCCAGCAGCTTAACGGCGGGGTCCAGGTACGAGCAGTACTTC

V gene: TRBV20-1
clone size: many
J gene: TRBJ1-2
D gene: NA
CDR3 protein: CSARDDGGYTF
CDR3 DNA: TGCAGTGCTAGAGACGACGGGGGCTACACCTTC

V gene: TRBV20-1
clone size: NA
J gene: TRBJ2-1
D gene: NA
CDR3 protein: CSARVYNEQFF
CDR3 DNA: TGCAGTGCTAGAGTATACAATGAGCAGTTCTTC

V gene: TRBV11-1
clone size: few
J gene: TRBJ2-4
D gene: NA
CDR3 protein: CASSLGPDQGRAKNIQYF
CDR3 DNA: TGTGCCAGCAGCTTAGGGCCGGACCAGGGCCGTGCCAAAAACATTCAGTACTTC

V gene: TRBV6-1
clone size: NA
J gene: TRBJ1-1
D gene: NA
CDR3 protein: CASSEGQVSIVTEAFF
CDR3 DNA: TGTGCCAGCAGTGAAGGACAGGTATCAATCGTTACTGAAGCTTTCTTT

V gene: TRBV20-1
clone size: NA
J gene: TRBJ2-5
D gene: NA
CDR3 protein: CSAIRQPQETQYF
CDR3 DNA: TGCAGTGCTATCCGACAGCCCCAAGAGACCCAGTACTTC